The 4 T cell receptor beta chains reported below all come from one sample, sequenced in a study of T cell repertoires in cytomegalovirus infection. TCRdb reprocessed the reads via MiXCR and lists one record per CDR3 protein. The profile shows hundreds of thousands of distinct CDR3 sequences, 6.5% of them singletons. Sequencing was done on a sample of PBMCs. These receptor sequences come from a human donor in good health (CMV status not recorded). Some clones in this sample may be carry-over from other donors' samples.

The chain recombines TRBV7-9 with TRBJ2-1; D not certain. CDR1 and CDR2 (germline): SEHNR, FQNEAQ (reference sequence). The CDR3 sequence is 15 residues long. Trimming cost V 5 bases and J 4 bases, with 15 bases left between them. CDR3 sequence reads: CASSTDPMGYNEQFF. The CDR3 DNA follows: TGTGCCAGCAGCACCGATCCGATGGGATACAATGAGCAGTTCTTC. The variable domain in full, with the rest retrieved from reference TRBV7-9 and TRBJ2-1, is DTGVSQNPRHKITKRGQNVTFRCDPISEHNRLYWYRQTLGQGPEFLTYFQNEAQLEKSRLLSDRFSAERPKGSFSTLEIQRTEQGDSAMYLCASSTDPMGYNEQFFGPGTRLTVL.

This clonotype came up once. V usage is TRBV20-1 and J usage is TRBJ2-7; D ambiguous. V lost 0 bases to trimming and J lost 1 base, with 4 bases between them. This CDR3 has 12 amino acids. The germline V gene has CDR1 DFQATT and CDR2 SNEGSKA (reference sequence). DNA for the CDR3: TGCAGTGCTAGAGAACGATCCTACGAGCAGTACTTC. Protein product: CSARERSYEQYF.

This clonotype was seen at least ten times. The rearrangement links TRBV5-8 to TRBJ1-1; D is unclear. Germline V lookup: CDR1 SGHTS, CDR2 YDEGEE. CDR3 length: 13 amino acids. V gave up 4 bases and J gave up 3 bases, with 10 bases separating them. The DNA for the CDR3 is TGTGCCAGCAGCCTCAAAAGGGACACTGAAGCTTTCTTT. Amino acids: CASSLKRDTEAFF.

This clonotype was counted once. The chain links TRBV20-1 to TRBJ2-2, with TRBD2 identical over 9 bases. CDR1 and CDR2 from the germline V gene are DFQATT and SNEGSKA (reference sequence). V was pared by 6 bases and J by 3 bases, with 5 bases of the junction left unmatched. CDR3 length: 14 amino acids. The CDR3 coding sequence is TGCAGTGCGAGTCAGCGGGGGGACACCGGGGAGCTGTTTTTT. This gives the protein CSASQRGDTGELFF.